What follows describes a single T cell receptor beta chain. All the people who gave samples were healthy bone marrow donors. A multiplex PCR was run with 60 Vbeta primers and 13 Jbeta primers. The repertoire was sequenced with immunoSEQ multiplex PCR; TCRdb's copy has only in-frame clones and lacks some. The sample contains over 85,000 clones, approximately 79% of which appear only once. The data originate from a study of cytomegalovirus exposure and HLA in healthy donors. The source of this sequence is a woman aged 40 to 49 in good health and CMV-seronegative. The specimen was PBMCs.

The CDR3 loop reads CASTTAGQPQHF. The DNA for the CDR3 is TGTGCCAGCACTACCGCGGGTCAGCCCCAGCATTTT. V and J are TRBV6-5 and TRBJ1-5, with unresolved D. The CDR3 length is 12 residues. Germline CDR1 reads MNHEY; CDR2 reads SVGAGI. V gave up 7 bases and J gave up 6 bases, with 10 bases separating them.